This T cell receptor beta chain was sequenced during a study of T cell responses to AZD1222 COVID-19 vaccine. As regards this clone: What it recognizes is unknown.

The V gene lost 5 bases and the J gene lost 7 bases, with 14 bases spanning the gap. Germline V gene data show CDR1 as LNHDA and CDR2 as SQIVND (reference sequence). The CDR3 extends over 13 amino acids. General study findings and limits: Repertoire collection took place solely once the T cell response had peaked.

Repertoires were generated with immunoSEQ multiplex PCR, while TCRdb's copy carries only in-frame clones and drops some. The table has about 120,000 clones, about 92% seen once. The source was peripheral blood, collected 28 days after the second AZD1222 dose. The J gene is TRBJ2-5, the V gene TRBV19; perhaps TRBD1 as D (6 bases). The clonotype was recovered from an adult who received the AZD1222 COVID-19 vaccine. The CDR3 bases are TGTGCCAGTAGTGTATCCCCAGGGGCGACCCAGTACTTC. This gives the protein CASSVSPGATQYF. Combining the CDR3 with reference TRBV19 and TRBJ2-5 gives the whole variable domain DGGITQSPKYLFRKEGQNVTLSCEQNLNHDAMYWYRQDPGQGLRLIYYSQIVNDFQKGDIAEGYSVSREKKESFPLTVTSAQKNPTAFYLCASSVSPGATQYFGPGTRLLVL.